The entry below gives a single TCR beta chain sequence along with its context. Its antigen is as yet unknown. These data belong to a study of shared clonotypes between healthy human individuals. Study results and caveats: Naive CD4 clonotypes overlapped across a handful of donors at roughly 5%. Clonotype sharing among donors likely depends on sequencing depth.

The method was immunoSEQ multiplex PCR; TCRdb's version includes in-frame clones alone and lacks a portion of them. The repertoire holds approximately 1.4 million clones, around 98% seen once, with approximately 0.45% in the top ten. The sequenced material came from naive CD4+ T cells sorted from blood. This sample's subset: CD45RA+ positively selected. The receptor's source is a young man in good health.

The DNA of the CDR3 is TGTGCCATCAGTGAACGGCCCACTAGTCCCCCATTCGAGCAGTTCTTC. Amino acid sequence: CAISERPTSPPFEQFF. The gene calls are TRBV10-3 and TRBJ2-1; the D gene is possibly TRBD2 (5 bases). There are 16 residues in the CDR3. CDR1 ENHRY and CDR2 SYGVKD come from the germline V gene. V was clipped by 3 bases and J by 10 bases, with 22 bases between them.